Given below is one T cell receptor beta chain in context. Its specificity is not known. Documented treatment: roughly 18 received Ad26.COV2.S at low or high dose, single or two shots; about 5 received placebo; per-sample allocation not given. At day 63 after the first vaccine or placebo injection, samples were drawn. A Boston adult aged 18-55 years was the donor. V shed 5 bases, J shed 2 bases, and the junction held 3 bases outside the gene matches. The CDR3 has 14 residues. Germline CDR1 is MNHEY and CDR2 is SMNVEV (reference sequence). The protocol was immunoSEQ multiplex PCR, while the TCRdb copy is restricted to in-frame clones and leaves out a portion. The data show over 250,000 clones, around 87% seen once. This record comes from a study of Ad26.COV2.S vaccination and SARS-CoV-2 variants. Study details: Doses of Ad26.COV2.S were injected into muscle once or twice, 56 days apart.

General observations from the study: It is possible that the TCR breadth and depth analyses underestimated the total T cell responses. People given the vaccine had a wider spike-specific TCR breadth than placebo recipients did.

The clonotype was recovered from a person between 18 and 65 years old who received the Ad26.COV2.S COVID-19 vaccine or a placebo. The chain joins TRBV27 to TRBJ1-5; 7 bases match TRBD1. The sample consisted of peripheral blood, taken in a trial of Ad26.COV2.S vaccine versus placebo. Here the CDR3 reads CASSTTGGNQPQHF. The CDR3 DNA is TGTGCCAGCAGTACAACAGGGGGCAATCAGCCCCAGCATTTT.